The rows below give T cell receptor beta chains drawn from one sample of a study of T cells in Graves' hyperthyroidism and ophthalmopathy. MiXCR, applied by TCRdb to the multiplex PCR reads, yields one record per CDR3 protein. The sample holds about 300,000 distinct CDR3 sequences, 25% seen once. Specimen: blood. Receptor source: a man aged 35-49 years with Graves' hyperthyroidism that later progressed to Graves' ophthalmopathy. Each CDR3 is given with its conserved first and last residue. Each record gives: V gene, clone size, J gene, D gene, CDR3 protein, CDR3 DNA. The D gene is left open where the match is weak. Not every row has a clone size; where given, it reads once, few, many or a size class.

TRBV20-1	-	TRBJ2-7	TRBD1	CSARDRDRDGYEQYF	TGCAGTGCTAGAGATCGGGACAGGGACGGCTACGAGCAGTACTTC
TRBV11-3	few	TRBJ2-5	-	CASGQEAKETQYF	TGTGCCAGCGGCCAGGAGGCGAAAGAGACCCAGTACTTC
TRBV20-1	many	TRBJ2-5	-	CSARESGAETQYF	TGCAGTGCTAGGGAGTCGGGCGCTGAGACCCAGTACTTC
TRBV20-1	many	TRBJ1-2	-	CSAIPTVGGYTF	TGCAGTGCTATCCCGACCGTGGGCGGCTACACCTTC
TRBV2	many	TRBJ2-5	-	CASAEYQETQYF	TGTGCCAGCGCGGAGTACCAAGAGACCCAGTACTTC
TRBV28	-	TRBJ1-5	-	CASSPPRGPQHF	TGTGCCAGCAGCCCACCACGAGGGCCCCAGCATTTT
TRBV28	many	TRBJ2-5	-	CASSLESLGGETQYF	TGTGCCAGCAGTTTAGAGTCTTTGGGAGGAGAGACCCAGTACTTC
TRBV6-1	many	TRBJ2-2	TRBD2	CASSREANTGELFF	TGTGCCAGCAGTCGGGAGGCGAACACCGGGGAGCTGTTTTTT
TRBV7-9	many	TRBJ1-2	TRBD1	CASSFDRDGYTF	TGTGCCAGCAGCTTTGACAGGGATGGCTACACCTTC
TRBV30	many	TRBJ2-4	-	CAWTHRVLDIQYF	TGTGCCTGGACCCACAGGGTTTTGGACATTCAGTACTTC
TRBV6-2/TRBV6-3	many	TRBJ1-1	TRBD1	CASSSGQDYTEAFF	TGTGCCAGCAGTAGCGGACAGGACTACACTGAAGCTTTCTTT
TRBV5-1	many	TRBJ1-1	-	CASSFGRANTEAFF	TGCGCCAGCAGCTTCGGGAGAGCGAACACTGAAGCTTTCTTT
TRBV24-1	-	TRBJ1-2	-	CATSDSDNCGYTF	TGTGCCACCAGTGATTCCGATAACTGTGGCTACACCTTC
TRBV24-1	many	TRBJ2-5	-	CATSDPEGGGETQYF	TGTGCCACCAGTGATCCAGAGGGGGGAGGGGAGACCCAGTACTTC
TRBV28	many	TRBJ2-5	-	CASSSRRVLQETQYF	TGTGCCAGCAGCTCTCGCCGAGTACTCCAAGAGACCCAGTACTTC
TRBV12-3/TRBV12-4	many	TRBJ1-1	-	CASSPLEGPPAFF	TGTGCCAGCAGTCCACTGGAGGGGCCACCAGCTTTCTTT
TRBV20-1	many	TRBJ2-5	TRBD2	CSARVAGGQETQYF	TGCAGTGCTAGGGTAGCGGGGGGCCAAGAGACCCAGTACTTC
TRBV5-1	many	TRBJ2-7	-	CASSRRRDTYEQYF	TGCGCCAGCAGTCGGAGAAGGGACACCTACGAGCAGTACTTC
TRBV5-1	many	TRBJ1-1	-	CASSHYTSEPDTEAFF	TGCGCCAGCAGCCACTACACCTCGGAGCCCGACACTGAAGCTTTCTTT
TRBV12-3/TRBV12-4	many	TRBJ1-5	-	CASSQTAIVHF	TGTGCCAGCAGTCAAACAGCTATCGTACATTTT
TRBV28	many	TRBJ1-1	-	CASSPRGTEAFF	TGTGCCAGCAGCCCCAGGGGAACTGAAGCTTTCTTT
TRBV19	few	TRBJ2-3	-	CASSTRGEDTQYF	TGTGCCAGTAGTACCAGAGGGGAAGATACGCAGTATTTT
TRBV29-1	many	TRBJ1-1	-	CSVDPRSNTEAFF	TGCAGCGTGGACCCTCGATCGAACACTGAAGCTTTCTTT
TRBV19	-	TRBJ1-2	TRBD1	CASSTDRGRDYGYTF	TGTGCCAGTAGTACGGACAGGGGGCGCGACTATGGCTACACCTTC
TRBV11-2	-	TRBJ1-2	-	CASSLVRRLGYGYTF	TGTGCCAGCAGCTTAGTCCGGCGTCTGGGCTATGGCTACACCTTC